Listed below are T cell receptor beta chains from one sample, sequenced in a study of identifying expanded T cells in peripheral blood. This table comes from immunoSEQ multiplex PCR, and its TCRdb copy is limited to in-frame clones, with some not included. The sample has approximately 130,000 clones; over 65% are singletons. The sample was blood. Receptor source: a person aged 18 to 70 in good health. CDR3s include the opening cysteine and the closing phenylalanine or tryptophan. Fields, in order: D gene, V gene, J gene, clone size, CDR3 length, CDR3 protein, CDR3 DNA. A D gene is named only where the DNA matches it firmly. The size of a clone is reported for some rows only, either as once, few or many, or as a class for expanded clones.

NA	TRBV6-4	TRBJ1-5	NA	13	CASSLEENQPQHF	TGTGCCAGCAGTTTGGAGGAGAACCAGCCCCAGCATTTT
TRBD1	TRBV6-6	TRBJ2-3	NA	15	CASSYSKQGTDTQYF	TGTGCCAGCAGTTACTCGAAACAGGGGACAGATACGCAGTATTTT
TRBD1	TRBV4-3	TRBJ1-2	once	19	CASSRALSLQGAGFYGYTF	TGCGCCAGCAGCCGAGCCCTCAGCCTACAGGGGGCCGGGTTTTATGGCTACACCTTC
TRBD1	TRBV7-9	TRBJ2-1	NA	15	CASSLEQGALNEQFF	TGTGCCAGCAGCTTGGAACAGGGGGCGCTTAATGAGCAGTTCTTC
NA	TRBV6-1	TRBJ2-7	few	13	CASSVHVGSEQYF	TGTGCCAGCAGTGTGCATGTGGGCTCCGAGCAGTACTTC
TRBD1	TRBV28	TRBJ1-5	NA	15	CASRPGDSRNQPQHF	TGTGCCAGCAGGCCCGGGGACAGCCGCAATCAGCCCCAGCATTTT
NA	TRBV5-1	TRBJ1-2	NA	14	CASSLGVSLRGYTF	TGCGCCAGCAGCTTGGGGGTCTCCCTAAGGGGCTACACCTTC
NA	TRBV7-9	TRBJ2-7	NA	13	CASSVGTLALQYF	TGTGCCAGCAGTGTAGGGACATTAGCTCTGCAGTACTTC
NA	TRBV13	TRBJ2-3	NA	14	CASSRPTSTDTQYF	TGTGCCAGCAGCCGTCCTACTAGCACAGATACGCAGTATTTT
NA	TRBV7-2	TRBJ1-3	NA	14	CASSFKSSGNTIYF	TGTGCCAGCAGCTTCAAGAGCTCTGGAAACACCATATATTTT
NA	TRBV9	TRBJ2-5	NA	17	CASSGPAGETLRETQYF	TGTGCCAGCAGCGGCCCCGCAGGGGAGACCCTGAGGGAGACCCAGTACTTC
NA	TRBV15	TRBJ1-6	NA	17	CATSRAFTGTEYSPLHF	TGTGCCACCAGCAGAGCGTTCACCGGGACGGAATATTCACCCCTCCACTTT
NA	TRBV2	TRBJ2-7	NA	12	CASSPRGFEQYF	TGTGCCAGCAGTCCAAGGGGGTTTGAGCAGTACTTC
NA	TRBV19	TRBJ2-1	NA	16	CASFGGGDPGTNEQFF	TGTGCCAGTTTCGGCGGAGGGGACCCTGGTACGAATGAGCAGTTCTTC
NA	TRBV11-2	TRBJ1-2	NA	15	CASSLVFSGAGGYTF	TGTGCCAGCAGCTTAGTCTTTTCTGGCGCGGGTGGCTACACCTTC